These 21 T cell receptor beta chains originate from one sample sequenced in a study of monozygotic twins with inflammatory bowel disease (dated by TCRdb to between 2018 and 2020). Libraries were constructed by 5' RACE. Instrument used: Illumina HiSeq 2500. TCRdb reprocessed the raw reads; every CDR3 protein sequence is a single record, and DNA is not supplied. The sample table holds roughly 320,000 distinct CDR3 sequences. In total, the top ten clones hold approximately 5.4% of the sample. Sequenced sample: blood. Receptor source: a human donor with ulcerative colitis or Crohn's disease, or a healthy co-twin of an affected twin (not recorded which).

The chain is built from TRBV7-2 and TRBJ2-7; the TCRdb call, TRBD2, lacks DNA for checking. Germline-derived CDR1 and CDR2 are SGHTA and FQGNSA. This CDR3 contains 14 residues. The CDR3 loop reads CASTPTGGMYEQYF.

The genes are TRBV7-9 and TRBJ2-7; the D call from TCRdb, TRBD2, cannot be confirmed without DNA. This CDR3 has 12 amino acids. Germline CDR1 reads SEHNR; CDR2 reads FQNEAQ (reference sequence). CDR3 region: CASSRGPPEQYF.

The V call is TRBV7-2, the J call TRBJ1-5; TCRdb designates TRBD1, a call that cannot be tested without DNA. The CDR3 runs 15 residues. Germline values: CDR1 SGHTA, CDR2 FQGNSA. CDR3 protein: CASSLSWGSNQPQHF.

The chain has TRBV7-2 and TRBJ1-1; TCRdb's assignment of TRBD1 cannot be checked, as there is no DNA. The CDR3 is 15 amino acids. From germline, CDR1 is SGHTA and CDR2 FQGNSA. The chain's CDR3 is CASSRPGTGAVEAFF.

This rearrangement joins TRBV6-5 to TRBJ1-2; absent DNA, TCRdb's TRBD1 call cannot be checked. This CDR3 has 16 amino acids. The germline V gene encodes CDR1 MNHEY and CDR2 SVGAGI. CDR3 protein: CASSYSSRGNNYGYTF.

V gene TRBV27 combines with J gene TRBJ2-2; TCRdb proposes TRBD2, but this gene call is untestable without DNA. CDR1 and CDR2 from the germline V gene are MNHEY and SMNVEV (reference sequence). There are 14 residues in the CDR3. This CDR3 reads CASSLLGGGGELFF.

V gene TRBV20-1 combines with J gene TRBJ2-1; TCRdb names TRBD1, which stays unverified in the absence of DNA. The CDR3 spans 15 residues. The germline V gene has CDR1 DFQATT and CDR2 SNEGSKA (reference sequence). CDR3 loop: CSAVRQGVDYNEQFF.

This chain uses TRBV27 with TRBJ2-2; TCRdb lists TRBD2, though no DNA is available to test this call. Germline values: CDR1 MNHEY, CDR2 SMNVEV (reference sequence). The CDR3 extends over 15 amino acids. CDR3 sequence reads: CASSWGLAGTGELFF.

CDR3 residues: CASSRREPPAQYF. V is TRBV18 and J is TRBJ2-5; absent DNA, TCRdb's TRBD1 call cannot be checked. The CDR3 totals 13 residues. CDR1 is KGHSH and CDR2 is LQKENI in the germline V gene.

The gene calls are TRBV29-1 and TRBJ1-1; TCRdb's D call, TRBD1, is unchecked because there is no DNA. CDR3 length equals 13 residues. Per the germline V gene, CDR1 is SQVTM and CDR2 is ANQGSEA. The CDR3 region is CSVRDRGATEAFF.

The CDR3 region is CALGAFNEQFF. The chain uses TRBV10-3 and TRBJ2-1; TCRdb's D call of TRBD1 is untestable without DNA. CDR1 is ENHRY and CDR2 is SYGVKD in the germline V gene. The CDR3 extends over 11 amino acids.

The chain employs TRBV9 and TRBJ2-3; the TCRdb call, TRBD1, lacks DNA for checking. Germline assignment: CDR1 SGDLS and CDR2 YYNGEE. This CDR3 is built from 14 residues. The CDR3 is CASSVGTQGDTQYF.

The chain carries TRBV10-3 and TRBJ2-3. The CDR3 has 12 amino acids. Germline values: CDR1 ENHRY, CDR2 SYGVKD. The CDR3 sequence is CAMSTSTDTQYF.

CDR3 region: CASSFGQAEAFF. V usage is TRBV5-1 and J usage is TRBJ1-1. Looked up from germline, CDR1 is SGHRS and CDR2 is YFSETQ. CDR3 length: 12 amino acids. The full variable domain, completed using reference TRBV5-1 and TRBJ1-1, is KAGVTQTPRYLIKTRGQQVTLSCSPISGHRSVSWYQQTPGQGLQFLFEYFSETQRNKGNFPGRFSGRQFSNSRSEMNVSTLELGDSALYLCASSFGQAEAFFGQGTRLTVV.

The chain has TRBV5-1 and TRBJ2-7; TCRdb's D gene call, TRBD1, goes unchecked for lack of DNA. Germline CDR1 is SGHRS and CDR2 is YFSETQ. The CDR3 extends over 13 amino acids. The CDR3 loop is CASSPGTEYEQYF.

This CDR3 is CASSLGRTGFTLHF. This rearrangement joins TRBV11-2 to TRBJ1-6. Germline CDR1 and CDR2: SGHAT and FQNNGV. CDR3 length equals 14 residues.

The V call is TRBV11-1, the J call TRBJ1-6; TCRdb lists TRBD1, though no DNA is available to test this call. The germline CDR1 and CDR2 sequences are SGHAT and FQDESV (reference sequence). The CDR3 runs to 16 residues. The CDR3: CASSLGGGLGNSPLHF.

This chain uses TRBV29-1 with TRBJ1-2; TCRdb returns TRBD1, unconfirmable since there is no DNA. The CDR3 covers 12 residues. Germline-derived CDR1 and CDR2 are SQVTM and ANQGSEA. The CDR3 spells CSVGQGSYGYTF.

J is TRBJ2-3 and V is TRBV4-3; TCRdb's D call of TRBD1 is untestable without DNA. There are 13 residues in the CDR3. CDR1 is LGHNA, CDR2 YSLEER, per germline. CDR3: CASSQVGQGRQYF.

The rearrangement joins TRBV24-1 to TRBJ2-2; there is no DNA to check the TCRdb D call of TRBD1. CDR3 length: 15 residues. The germline gives CDR1 KGHDR, CDR2 SFDVKD. The CDR3 protein is CATSETGTRTGELFF.

This rearrangement joins TRBV20-1 to TRBJ2-7; checking the TCRdb D call of TRBD2 is not possible without DNA. There are 14 residues in the CDR3. Per the germline V gene, CDR1 is DFQATT and CDR2 is SNEGSKA (reference sequence). CDR3 loop: CSAPPRDLAYEQYF.